A selection of T cell receptor beta chains follows, all from one sample in a study of blood T cells in healthy people across ages. TCRdb ran MiXCR on the 5' RACE reads and lists one entry per CDR3 protein. The data contain 710,000 or so distinct CDR3 sequences, 22% of them singletons. Sequences were obtained from blood. These TCRs come from a man between 65 and 85 years old in good health. The CDR3 runs from the conserved cysteine through the conserved F or W. The D gene is left open where the match is weak. Clone size, where shown, is once, few, many, or a class for clones that have expanded.

V gene	clone size	D gene	J gene	CDR3 protein	CDR3 DNA
TRBV10-3	few	NA	TRBJ2-3	CAISGGATDTQYF	TGTGCCATCAGCGGAGGGGCCACAGATACGCAGTATTTT
TRBV12-3/TRBV12-4	NA	NA	TRBJ2-3	CASSFSGLLRTDTQYF	TGTGCCAGCAGTTTCTCGGGACTCTTAAGGACAGATACGCAGTATTTT
TRBV6-6	NA	NA	TRBJ1-1	CASNLQGRNTEAFF	TGTGCCAGCAACCTACAGGGACGTAACACTGAAGCTTTCTTT
TRBV7-8	NA	NA	TRBJ2-7	CASSLGPSDVRIHEQYF	TGTGCCAGCAGTTTAGGGCCCTCGGACGTTAGGATCCACGAGCAGTACTTC
TRBV5-1	few	TRBD1	TRBJ2-2	CASSLHGQGATGELFF	TGCGCCAGCAGTCTACACGGACAGGGGGCAACCGGGGAGCTGTTTTTT
TRBV7-2	few	TRBD2	TRBJ2-3	CASSLAGLAAGTDTQYF	TGTGCCAGCAGCTTAGCCGGTCTAGCGGCTGGCACAGATACGCAGTATTTT
TRBV18	NA	NA	TRBJ2-3	CASSPRTAITDTQYF	TGTGCCAGCTCACCGAGGACGGCTATCACAGATACGCAGTATTTT
TRBV7-9	NA	TRBD1	TRBJ1-1	CASGPPGQGSMNTEAFF	TGTGCCAGCGGACCGCCGGGACAGGGATCGATGAACACTGAAGCTTTCTTT
TRBV10-1	NA	NA	TRBJ2-1	CALPGLNEQFF	TGCGCTCTCCCGGGGCTGAATGAGCAGTTCTTC
TRBV7-8	few	NA	TRBJ2-1	CASRRPGAYNEQFF	TGTGCCAGCAGACGTCCAGGTGCCTACAATGAGCAGTTCTTC
TRBV6-5	many	NA	TRBJ2-7	CASSRSLFDEQYF	TGTGCCAGCAGTAGATCTCTTTTCGACGAGCAGTACTTC
TRBV7-6	few	NA	TRBJ1-4	CASSLGLGFNEKLFF	TGTGCCAGCAGCTTAGGGTTGGGATTCAATGAAAAGCTGTTTTTT
TRBV10-3	few	NA	TRBJ2-3	CAIMGGASTDTQYF	TGTGCCATCATGGGAGGAGCTAGCACAGATACGCAGTATTTT
TRBV29-1	medium-sized	NA	TRBJ1-1	CSTGREGMNTEAFF	TGCAGCACCGGGCGAGAGGGGATGAACACTGAAGCTTTCTTT
TRBV20-1	NA	TRBD2	TRBJ2-5	CSAKRLAEKETQYF	TGCAGTGCCAAAAGACTAGCGGAGAAAGAGACCCAGTACTTC
TRBV29-1	NA	NA	TRBJ1-1	CSVEDFGAFF	TGCAGCGTTGAAGACTTTGGGGCTTTCTTT
TRBV20-1	many	NA	TRBJ2-7	CSARPPGGFSSYEQYF	TGCAGTGCTAGACCCCCCGGGGGATTTAGCTCCTACGAGCAGTACTTC
TRBV6-4	few	NA	TRBJ2-2	CASRRERTGELFF	TGTGCCAGCCGCAGGGAGAGGACCGGGGAGCTGTTTTTT
TRBV5-1	few	TRBD2	TRBJ2-5	CASSLRTSGREEAQYF	TGCGCCAGCAGCTTGAGAACTAGCGGTCGGGAGGAGGCCCAGTACTTC
TRBV6-5	NA	NA	TRBJ2-3	CASSYSGLPTDTQYF	TGTGCCAGCAGTTACTCGGGACTCCCCACAGATACGCAGTATTTT
TRBV29-1	many	NA	TRBJ1-1	CSAGTGAEAFF	TGCAGCGCAGGGACTGGCGCTGAAGCTTTCTTT
TRBV12-3/TRBV12-4	many	NA	TRBJ2-1	CASSPGVEQFF	TGTGCCAGCAGCCCGGGTGTTGAGCAGTTCTTC
TRBV11-2	few	TRBD2	TRBJ2-1	CASSELAGGSYNEQFF	TGTGCCAGCAGCGAGCTAGCGGGAGGATCCTACAATGAGCAGTTCTTC
TRBV12-3/TRBV12-4	NA	NA	TRBJ1-6	CASSMGTQGSPLHF	TGTGCCAGCAGCATGGGGACACAGGGTTCACCCCTCCACTTT
TRBV7-9	few	NA	TRBJ1-1	CASSSRGGDTEAFF	TGTGCCAGCAGCTCCCGGGGGGGTGACACTGAAGCTTTCTTT
TRBV7-4	few	NA	TRBJ1-1	CASSRIYGVNTEAFF	TGTGCCAGCAGCCGTATATATGGTGTGAACACTGAAGCTTTCTTT
TRBV5-5	many	TRBD2	TRBJ2-1	CASSLYGLAGAYSYNEQFF	TGTGCCAGCAGCTTGTACGGGCTAGCGGGAGCGTACTCCTACAATGAGCAGTTCTTC
TRBV28	few	TRBD2	TRBJ2-1	CASSWSKAGGTSSYNEQFF	TGTGCCAGCAGTTGGTCTAAGGCGGGAGGGACAAGCTCCTACAATGAGCAGTTCTTC
TRBV9	NA	NA	TRBJ1-3	CASSVVGDTIYF	TGTGCCAGCAGCGTAGTTGGGGACACCATATATTTT
TRBV6-6	NA	NA	TRBJ2-3	CASKSGHNTDTQYF	TGTGCCAGCAAATCCGGACACAACACAGATACGCAGTATTTT
TRBV5-1	NA	TRBD1	TRBJ2-1	CASSLAGQVYNEQFF	TGCGCCAGCAGCTTGGCGGGACAGGTCTACAATGAGCAGTTCTTC
TRBV19	NA	NA	TRBJ2-4	CASSIRGNIQYF	TGTGCCAGTAGTATTCGTGGGAACATTCAGTACTTC
TRBV4-1	few	NA	TRBJ2-2	CASSQEVGPTGELFF	TGCGCCAGCAGCCAAGAAGTAGGGCCTACCGGGGAGCTGTTTTTT
TRBV2	NA	NA	TRBJ2-3	CASSIVTDTQYF	TGTGCCAGCAGTATTGTAACAGATACGCAGTATTTT
TRBV11-2	NA	TRBD2	TRBJ2-5	CACGLAGKETQYF	TGTGCCTGCGGACTAGCGGGGAAAGAGACCCAGTACTTC
TRBV3-1	few	NA	TRBJ1-2	CASSLSGGCGYTF	TGTGCCAGCAGCCTCTCCGGGGGCTGTGGCTACACCTTC
TRBV5-6	few	TRBD1	TRBJ1-4	CASSLGPGQGFNEKLFF	TGTGCCAGCAGCTTGGGGCCGGGACAGGGATTTAATGAAAAACTGTTTTTT
TRBV18	few	NA	TRBJ2-5	CASSPARAGGTQYF	TGTGCCAGCTCACCAGCCCGGGCAGGAGGGACCCAGTACTTC
TRBV2	few	TRBD1	TRBJ1-6	CASRPRDSQNSPLHF	TGTGCCAGCAGGCCCCGGGACAGCCAGAATTCACCCCTCCACTTT
TRBV6-6	few	NA	TRBJ2-1	CASSYGGGYNEQFF	TGTGCCAGCAGTTATGGGGGAGGCTACAATGAGCAGTTCTTC
TRBV7-9	NA	NA	TRBJ1-2	CAGSITWDITNYGYTF	TGTGCCGGCAGCATCACTTGGGACATCACTAACTATGGCTACACCTTC
TRBV7-6	many	NA	TRBJ1-2	CASSLGTSYGYTF	TGTGCCAGCAGCTTAGGGACATCCTATGGCTACACCTTC
TRBV15	NA	NA	TRBJ1-3	CATSSTSGNTIYF	TGTGCCACCAGCAGTACCTCTGGAAACACCATATATTTT
TRBV12-3/TRBV12-4	few	NA	TRBJ2-1	CASSFFGGNEQFF	TGTGCCAGCAGTTTTTTTGGAGGGAATGAGCAGTTCTTC
TRBV28	few	NA	TRBJ2-4	CASSSPSTGKNIQYF	TGTGCCAGCAGTTCTCCCTCGACTGGAAAAAACATTCAGTACTTC
TRBV6-1	few	TRBD1	TRBJ2-7	CASRTGYALFHEQYF	TGTGCCAGCAGGACAGGGTACGCTCTGTTCCACGAGCAGTACTTC
TRBV29-1	few	TRBD2	TRBJ2-1	CSVDLSGGNEQFF	TGCAGCGTTGATTTGTCGGGAGGGAATGAGCAGTTCTTC
TRBV14	NA	TRBD1	TRBJ2-2	CASSQGHGQGAPGELFF	TGTGCCAGCAGCCAAGGGCATGGACAGGGGGCGCCCGGGGAGCTGTTTTTT
TRBV11-2	few	NA	TRBJ2-1	CASSLDLGVFGNEQFF	TGTGCCAGCAGCTTAGACCTCGGGGTATTTGGCAATGAGCAGTTCTTC
TRBV6-5	few	TRBD1	TRBJ2-3	CASRSTGVGLDTQYF	TGTGCCAGCAGGAGCACAGGGGTGGGTTTAGATACGCAGTATTTT
TRBV19	NA	NA	TRBJ1-2	CASSIDGRAGYTF	TGTGCCAGTAGTATAGATGGGCGGGCTGGCTACACCTTC
TRBV11-1	few	TRBD2	TRBJ2-1	CASSFPRTSGGYNEQFF	TGTGCCAGCAGCTTCCCTAGGACTAGCGGGGGTTACAATGAGCAGTTCTTC
TRBV7-8	NA	NA	TRBJ1-5	CASSSGQVSNQPQHF	TGTGCCAGCAGCTCGGGGCAGGTTAGCAATCAGCCCCAGCATTTT
TRBV3-1	NA	NA	TRBJ1-4	CASSQDPGAGEKLFF	TGTGCCAGCAGCCAAGATCCAGGGGCGGGTGAAAAACTGTTTTTT
TRBV19	once	NA	TRBJ2-4	CASSIGSGNIQYF	TGTGCCAGTAGTATTGGTAGCGGAAACATTCAGTACTTC
TRBV2	NA	NA	TRBJ2-3	CARAREMGDTQYF	TGTGCCAGAGCCAGGGAAATGGGGGATACGCAGTATTTT
TRBV13	NA	NA	TRBJ1-1	CASSEGMYTEAFF	TGTGCCAGCAGCGAAGGGATGTACACTGAAGCTTTCTTT
TRBV10-1	NA	NA	TRBJ1-1	CASSEHPGQGAFF	TGCGCCAGCAGTGAGCACCCGGGCCAGGGAGCTTTCTTT
TRBV15	NA	NA	TRBJ2-3	CATSRGGVDTQYF	TGTGCCACCAGCAGAGGAGGAGTAGATACGCAGTATTTT
TRBV29-1	many	NA	TRBJ1-1	CSVAGAFF	TGCAGCGTTGCGGGAGCTTTCTTT